This T cell receptor beta chain was captured by sequencing in a study of early T cells in non-severe SARS-CoV-2 infection. Study background: Sequencing targeted bulk RNA from unsorted whole blood, leaving chains unpaired.

Unique molecular identifiers tagged individual cDNA molecules. Using its own MiXCR run on the 5' RACE reads, TCRdb lists one record per CDR3 protein. The sample includes 80,000 or so distinct CDR3 sequences, 12% of them seen just once. V was pared by 7 bases and J by 0 bases, with 12 bases between. Germline assignment: CDR1 DFQATT and CDR2 SNEGSKA (reference sequence). The CDR3 extends over 13 amino acids. This clonotype appeared many times. The receptor was isolated from an adult who was a healthcare worker with PCR-confirmed SARS-CoV-2 infection or an uninfected control (not recorded which). The J gene is TRBJ1-1, the V gene TRBV20-1; D gene uncertain. Sequencing was performed on whole blood. This chain's CDR3 is CSVVQSVNTEAFF. In DNA, the CDR3 is TGCAGTGTCGTCCAATCAGTGAACACTGAAGCTTTCTTT.